This is a list of T cell receptor beta chains from one sample in a study of monozygotic twins with cystic fibrosis. Only in-frame clones appear in the TCRdb table, and some are missing; sequencing was by immunoSEQ multiplex PCR. Here the sample spans tens of thousands of clones, approximately 87% being singletons. Sequencing was done on a sample of blood. These receptors were taken from a girl aged 2-9 years with cystic fibrosis. Both conserved end residues are part of each CDR3. The D gene is left open where the match is weak. Size values are once, few and many counts, or a class for expanded clones, and some rows have none.

DNA: TGTGCCAGCAGCTTTCGGGGGGCCGCTGCTGGGATTCAGTACTTC; CDR3: CASSFRGAAAGIQYF; J: TRBJ2-4; D: .; V: TRBV5-6; size: .
DNA: TGTGCCAGCAGCTTAAAAAAGGGGTCCATGCCCAACACCGGGGAGCTGTTTTTT; CDR3: CASSLKKGSMPNTGELFF; J: TRBJ2-2; D: .; V: TRBV7-2; size: .
DNA: TGTGCCAGCAGCTTAGGACAGAACACTGAAGCTTTCTTT; CDR3: CASSLGQNTEAFF; J: TRBJ1-1; D: .; V: TRBV7-2; size: .
DNA: TGCGCCAGCAGCCCCCTAGGTCGACAGATAGATACGCAGTATTTT; CDR3: CASSPLGRQIDTQYF; J: TRBJ2-3; D: .; V: TRBV5-1; size: .
DNA: TGTGCCAGCAGCGACCGGGACAGAGATCAGCCCCAGCATTTT; CDR3: CASSDRDRDQPQHF; J: TRBJ1-5; D: TRBD1; V: TRBV7-9; size: .
DNA: TGTGCCAGCAGTGAATGGGGGGGAGGTCAGCCCCAGCATTTT; CDR3: CASSEWGGGQPQHF; J: TRBJ1-5; D: .; V: TRBV25-1; size: .
DNA: TGCGCCAGCAGCTGGGCGGGGGCGAGAGAGGGTGGCTACACCTTC; CDR3: CASSWAGAREGGYTF; J: TRBJ1-2; D: .; V: TRBV5-1; size: .
DNA: TGTGCCTGGAGCCCTGGACGGTACTATGGCTACACCTTC; CDR3: CAWSPGRYYGYTF; J: TRBJ1-2; D: .; V: TRBV30; size: few
DNA: TGTGCCAGCAGCCCCTCTTGGGGGTTCTACGAGCAGTACTTC; CDR3: CASSPSWGFYEQYF; J: TRBJ2-7; D: .; V: TRBV11-2; size: .
DNA: TGTGCCAGCAGCGACCCTTACGAGCAGTACTTC; CDR3: CASSDPYEQYF; J: TRBJ2-7; D: .; V: TRBV7-2; size: .
DNA: TGTGCCAGCAGCCAAGTTAGCCAGAGGGAAAAACTGTTTTTT; CDR3: CASSQVSQREKLFF; J: TRBJ1-4; D: .; V: TRBV4-2; size: .
DNA: TGTGCTAGTGGTTTGGTATCACAGCTTAATGAAAAACTGTTTTTT; CDR3: CASGLVSQLNEKLFF; J: TRBJ1-4; D: .; V: TRBV12-5; size: .
DNA: TGTGCCAGCAGTGTCCTAGCGGGGCGCTACAATGAGCAGTTCTTC; CDR3: CASSVLAGRYNEQFF; J: TRBJ2-1; D: TRBD2; V: TRBV2; size: .
DNA: TGTGCCAGCAGTGACTCGACAAATCAGCCCCAGCATTTT; CDR3: CASSDSTNQPQHF; J: TRBJ1-5; D: .; V: TRBV6-4; size: once
DNA: TGTGCCAGTAGTAAAACAGGGGATGAGCAGTTCTTC; CDR3: CASSKTGDEQFF; J: TRBJ2-1; D: TRBD1; V: TRBV19; size: once
DNA: TGTGCCAGCTCACCATCAGACGAGCAGTACTTC; CDR3: CASSPSDEQYF; J: TRBJ2-7; D: .; V: TRBV18; size: .
DNA: TGTGCCAGCAGTTTATCCAGGGAAGCCTCCTACGAGCAGTACTTC; CDR3: CASSLSREASYEQYF; J: TRBJ2-7; D: .; V: TRBV27; size: .
DNA: TGCGCCAGCAGCTTAACCGGTAGCGGGGGGGCAGAGACCCAGTACTTC; CDR3: CASSLTGSGGAETQYF; J: TRBJ2-5; D: TRBD2; V: TRBV5-1; size: once
DNA: TGTGCCAGCAGCCAACTGCCGGGCCCGAACACCGGGGAGCTGTTTTTT; CDR3: CASSQLPGPNTGELFF; J: TRBJ2-2; D: .; V: TRBV7-9; size: .
DNA: TGTGCCAGCAGTTACGGGGGGACACCCCTCCACTTT; CDR3: CASSYGGTPLHF; J: TRBJ1-6; D: .; V: TRBV6-5; size: .
DNA: TGTGCCAGCAGCTTAGGGGCGGGGGAAAAACTGTTTTTT; CDR3: CASSLGAGEKLFF; J: TRBJ1-4; D: .; V: TRBV7-3; size: .
DNA: TGTGCCAGCAGTCCCCGGGGGAGGAAGAACGAAGCTTTCTTT; CDR3: CASSPRGRKNEAFF; J: TRBJ1-1; D: .; V: TRBV6-1; size: .
DNA: TGCGCCAGCAGAGCCATGGACAGGGCGAGGGACACTGAAGCTTTCTTT; CDR3: CASRAMDRARDTEAFF; J: TRBJ1-1; D: TRBD1; V: TRBV4-1; size: .
DNA: TGTGCCAGCGGCAGGGTAACTGAAGCTTTCTTT; CDR3: CASGRVTEAFF; J: TRBJ1-1; D: .; V: TRBV6-5; size: .